One sample yielded the 5 T cell receptor beta chains listed below, sequenced in a study of shared clonotypes between healthy human individuals (dated by TCRdb to about 2020). For the CD8 naive samples, CD45RO-negative cells were positively selected for CCR7, yielding a CD45RA+CCR7+ population from which TemRA cells were excluded. The receptor library was made with the immunoSEQ multiplex PCR assay. TCRdb took over this immuneACCESS table, retaining in-frame rearrangements with V and J assigned. Such tables are incomplete; in checked studies, under half of the missing clones stem from an unresolved V gene, and the remainder is unexplained. In all, the sample holds around 1.9 million clones, and around 93% of those were seen once. The top ten clonotypes cover under 2% of the sample. The sample was naive CD8+ T cells from PBMCs. What this sample's cell subset or site label stands for: CD45RA+CCR7+. The receptor source for this set is a man aged 18-30 years in good health. Some clones in this sample may be carry-over from other donors' samples.

V usage is TRBV2 and J usage is TRBJ2-2; 10 bases line up with TRBD2. The trim removed 2 bases at V and 8 bases at J, leaving 11 bases unmatched. There are 17 residues in the CDR3. Germline CDR1 reads SNHLY; CDR2 reads FYNNEI. CDR3 amino acids: CASSETSGTLHGGELFF. CDR3 sequence (DNA): TGTGCCAGCAGTGAAACTAGCGGGACACTCCACGGAGGGGAGCTGTTTTTT.

Comments on this clone: Additional DNA sequences in this sample encode the identical CDR3. The chain employs TRBV7-8 and TRBJ2-7, with TRBD1 matching over 8 bases. V lost 5 bases and J lost 2; bases outside the gene matches: 8. CDR3 size: 15 residues. Germline CDR1 reads SGHVS; CDR2 reads FQNEAQ. CDR3 region: CASSGRTGPPYEQYF. The CDR3 region has the DNA TGTGCCAGCAGCGGGCGGACAGGGCCTCCCTACGAGCAGTACTTC.

The chain couples TRBV19 to TRBJ1-5; a weak D match, TRBD1 (5 bases). Germline V gives CDR1 LNHDA, CDR2 SQIVND (reference sequence). V lost 4 bases and J 3 bases, leaving 10 bases between the germline ends. The CDR3 extends over 14 amino acids. The CDR3 region is CASSTYRPNQPQHF. The DNA of the CDR3 is TGTGCCAGTAGTACATACAGGCCCAATCAGCCCCAGCATTTT. The whole variable domain, filled in from reference TRBV19 and TRBJ1-5, reads DGGITQSPKYLFRKEGQNVTLSCEQNLNHDAMYWYRQDPGQGLRLIYYSQIVNDFQKGDIAEGYSVSREKKESFPLTVTSAQKNPTAFYLCASSTYRPNQPQHFGDGTRLSIL.

For this clone: Other DNA sequences within the sample encode an identical CDR3. In nucleotides, the CDR3 is TGCGCCAGCAGCTTCTTGACAGGGGTGAACACTGAAGCTTTCTTT. Its protein is CASSFLTGVNTEAFF. V and J are TRBV5-1 and TRBJ1-1; 8 bases match TRBD1. The CDR3 extends over 15 amino acids. The trim removed 2 bases at V and 0 bases at J, leaving 3 bases unmatched. The germline gives CDR1 SGHRS, CDR2 YFSETQ.

The chain is built from TRBV19 and TRBJ1-1; TRBD1 is a possible D gene (6 bases). In germline, CDR1 is LNHDA, CDR2 SQIVND (reference sequence). V was clipped by 5 bases and J by 5 bases, with 9 bases between them. This CDR3 is built from 12 residues. As DNA, the CDR3 is TGTGCCAGTAGTTTTCAGGGGACTGAAGCTTTCTTT. This gives the protein CASSFQGTEAFF. Full variable domain (remainder filled in from reference TRBV19 and TRBJ1-1): DGGITQSPKYLFRKEGQNVTLSCEQNLNHDAMYWYRQDPGQGLRLIYYSQIVNDFQKGDIAEGYSVSREKKESFPLTVTSAQKNPTAFYLCASSFQGTEAFFGQGTRLTVV.